The clone carrying this T cell receptor beta chain was seen ten or more times. The antigen remains undetermined. The sample originates from a study of quantifying T cell responses using KT2 cells. Study-wide context: Reverse transcription used primers in the TCR alpha and beta constant regions.

Findings and limits, study-wide: Very high KT2 spike-in numbers caused saturation in KT2 sequence detection.

Each cDNA got a UMI-containing oligo ligated at its 3' end. First-round PCR used three to five cycles and beta primers RC1.1 and RC1.2 covering TRBC1 and TRBC2. TCRdb ran MiXCR on the UMI-ligation and nested PCR reads and lists one entry per CDR3 protein. The sample has approximately 54,000 distinct CDR3 sequences, around 10% seen once. The source of this sequence is a human donor. The material sequenced was PBMCs spiked with cells of the T cell clone KT2.

The CDR3 nucleotides read TGTGCCAGCAGAAGGGGCAGGGGGTATGGCTACACCTTC. It translates to CASRRGRGYGYTF. The V gene is TRBV6-1, the J gene TRBJ1-2, with 7 nucleotides matching TRBD1. With V trimmed by 6 bases and J by 5 bases, 6 bases remained unmatched. CDR3 length: 13 amino acids. The V gene's germline CDR1 is MNHNS and CDR2 SASEGT.